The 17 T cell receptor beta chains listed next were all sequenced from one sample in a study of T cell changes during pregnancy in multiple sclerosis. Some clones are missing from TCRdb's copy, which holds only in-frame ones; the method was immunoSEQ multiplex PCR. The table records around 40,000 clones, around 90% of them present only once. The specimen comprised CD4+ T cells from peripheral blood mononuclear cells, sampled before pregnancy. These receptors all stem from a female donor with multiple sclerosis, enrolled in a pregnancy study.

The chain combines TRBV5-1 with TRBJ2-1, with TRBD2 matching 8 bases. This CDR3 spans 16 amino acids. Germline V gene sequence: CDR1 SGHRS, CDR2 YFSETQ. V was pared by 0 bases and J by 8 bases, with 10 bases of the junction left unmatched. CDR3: CASSLGGAGGRHEQFF. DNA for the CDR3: TGCGCCAGCAGCTTGGGAGGGGCGGGGGGCCGACATGAGCAGTTCTTC.

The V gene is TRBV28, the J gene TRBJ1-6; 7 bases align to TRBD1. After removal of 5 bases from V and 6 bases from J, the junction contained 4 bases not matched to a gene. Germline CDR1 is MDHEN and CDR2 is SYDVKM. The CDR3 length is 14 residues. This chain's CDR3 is CASSPTGTNSPLHF. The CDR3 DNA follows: TGTGCCAGCAGTCCGACAGGGACTAATTCACCCCTCCACTTT. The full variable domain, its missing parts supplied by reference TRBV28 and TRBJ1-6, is DVKVTQSSRYLVKRTGEKVFLECVQDMDHENMFWYRQDPGLGLRLIYFSYDVKMKEKGDIPEGYSVSREKKERFSLILESASTNQTSMYLCASSPTGTNSPLHFGNGTRLTVT.

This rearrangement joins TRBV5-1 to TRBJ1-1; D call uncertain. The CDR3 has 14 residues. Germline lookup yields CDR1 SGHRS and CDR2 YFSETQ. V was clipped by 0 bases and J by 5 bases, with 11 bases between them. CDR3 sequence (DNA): TGCGCCAGCAGCTTGGGGTACGAACAAACTGAAGCTTTCTTT. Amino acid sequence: CASSLGYEQTEAFF.

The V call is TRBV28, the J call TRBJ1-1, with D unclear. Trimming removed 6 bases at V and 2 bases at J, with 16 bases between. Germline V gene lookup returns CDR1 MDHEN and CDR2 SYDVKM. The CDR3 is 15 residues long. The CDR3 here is CASSPWTLDNTEAFF. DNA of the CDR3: TGTGCCAGCAGCCCCTGGACTCTGGACAACACTGAAGCTTTCTTT.

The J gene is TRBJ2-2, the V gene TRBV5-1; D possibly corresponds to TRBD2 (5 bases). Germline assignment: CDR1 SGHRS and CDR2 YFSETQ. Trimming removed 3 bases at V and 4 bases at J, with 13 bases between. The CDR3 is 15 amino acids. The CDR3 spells CASSSLGEPTGELFF. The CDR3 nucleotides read TGCGCCAGCAGCTCCCTCGGGGAACCCACCGGGGAGCTGTTTTTT.

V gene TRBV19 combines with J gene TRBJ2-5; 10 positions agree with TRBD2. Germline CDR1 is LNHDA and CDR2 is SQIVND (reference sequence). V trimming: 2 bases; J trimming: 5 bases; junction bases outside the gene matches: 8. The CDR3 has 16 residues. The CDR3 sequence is CASSISPASGGETQYF. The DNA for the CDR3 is TGTGCCAGTAGTATAAGCCCCGCTAGCGGGGGCGAGACCCAGTACTTC.

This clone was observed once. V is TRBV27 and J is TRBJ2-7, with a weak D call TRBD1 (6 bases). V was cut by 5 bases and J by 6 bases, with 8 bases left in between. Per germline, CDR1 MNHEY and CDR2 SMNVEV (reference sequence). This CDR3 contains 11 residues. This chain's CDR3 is CASSQGPEQYF. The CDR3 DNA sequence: TGTGCCAGCAGTCAGGGGCCCGAGCAGTACTTC.

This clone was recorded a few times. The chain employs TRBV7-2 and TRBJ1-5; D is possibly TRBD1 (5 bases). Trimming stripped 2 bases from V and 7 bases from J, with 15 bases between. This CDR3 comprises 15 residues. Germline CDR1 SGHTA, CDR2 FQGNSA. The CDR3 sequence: CASSLWPGVGQPQHF. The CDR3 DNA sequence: TGTGCCAGCAGCTTATGGCCGGGGGTAGGGCAGCCCCAGCATTTT.

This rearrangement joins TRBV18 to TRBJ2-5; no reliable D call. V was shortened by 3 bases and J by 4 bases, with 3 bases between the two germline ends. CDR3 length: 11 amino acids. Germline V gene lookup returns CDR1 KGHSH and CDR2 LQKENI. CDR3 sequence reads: CASSPAETQYF. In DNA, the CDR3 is TGTGCCAGCTCACCGGCAGAGACCCAGTACTTC.

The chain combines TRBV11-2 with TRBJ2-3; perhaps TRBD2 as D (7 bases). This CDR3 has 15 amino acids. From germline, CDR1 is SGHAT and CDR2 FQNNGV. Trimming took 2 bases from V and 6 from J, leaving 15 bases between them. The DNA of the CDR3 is TGTGCCAGCAGCTTAAGCGGGACATCAGGTGATACGCAGTATTTT. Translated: CASSLSGTSGDTQYF.

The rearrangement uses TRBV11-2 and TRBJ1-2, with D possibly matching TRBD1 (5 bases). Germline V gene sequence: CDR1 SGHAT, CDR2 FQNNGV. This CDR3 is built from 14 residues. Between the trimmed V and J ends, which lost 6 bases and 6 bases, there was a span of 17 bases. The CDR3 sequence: CASSGVGGNNGYTF. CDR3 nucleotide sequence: TGTGCCAGCAGTGGGGTGGGGGGAAACAATGGCTACACCTTC.

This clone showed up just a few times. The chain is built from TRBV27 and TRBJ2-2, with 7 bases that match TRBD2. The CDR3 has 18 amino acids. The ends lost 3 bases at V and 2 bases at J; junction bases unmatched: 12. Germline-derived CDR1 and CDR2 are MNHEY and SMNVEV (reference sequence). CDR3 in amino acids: CASSFSSVASGNTGELFF. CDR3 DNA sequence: TGTGCCAGCAGTTTCTCGTCGGTCGCTAGCGGAAACACCGGGGAGCTGTTTTTT.

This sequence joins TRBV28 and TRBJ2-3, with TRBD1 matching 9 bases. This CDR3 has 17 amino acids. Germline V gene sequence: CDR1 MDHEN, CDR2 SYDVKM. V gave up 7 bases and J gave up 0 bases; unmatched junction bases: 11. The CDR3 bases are TGTGCCAGCACTCCACCCCACGGGACAGGGAGCACAGATACGCAGTATTTT. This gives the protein CASTPPHGTGSTDTQYF.

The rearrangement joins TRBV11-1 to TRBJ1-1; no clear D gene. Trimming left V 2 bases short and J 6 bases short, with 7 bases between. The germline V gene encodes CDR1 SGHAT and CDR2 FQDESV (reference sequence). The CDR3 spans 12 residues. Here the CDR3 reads CASSLPYSEAFF. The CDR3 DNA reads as TGTGCCAGCAGCTTACCCTACTCTGAAGCTTTCTTT.

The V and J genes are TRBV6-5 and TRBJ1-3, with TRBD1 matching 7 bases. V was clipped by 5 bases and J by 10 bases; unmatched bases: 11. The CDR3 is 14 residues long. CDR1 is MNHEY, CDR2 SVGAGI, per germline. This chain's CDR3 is CASSTPRQGNTIYF. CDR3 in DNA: TGTGCCAGCAGTACCCCCCGACAGGGTAATACCATATATTTT.

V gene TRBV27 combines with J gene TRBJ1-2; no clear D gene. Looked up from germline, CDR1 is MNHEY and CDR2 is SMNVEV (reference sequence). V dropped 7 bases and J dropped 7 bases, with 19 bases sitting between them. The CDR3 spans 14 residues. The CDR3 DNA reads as TGTGCCAGCAACCCGCGGGCAGGAGAGCTTGGCTACACCTTC. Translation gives CASNPRAGELGYTF.

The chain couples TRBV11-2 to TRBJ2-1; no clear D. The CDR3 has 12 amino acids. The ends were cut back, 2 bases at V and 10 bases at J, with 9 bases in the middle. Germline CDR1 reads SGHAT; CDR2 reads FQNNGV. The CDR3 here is CASSLPSGEQFF. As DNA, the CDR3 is TGTGCCAGCAGCTTACCATCAGGCGAGCAGTTCTTC.